The 23 T cell receptor beta chains below were found in one sample sequenced in a study of T-cell reconstitution after alpha-beta-depleted transplantation in children. Preparing the TCRbeta library involved the use of unique molecular identifiers. TCRdb analysed the PCR reads with MiXCR anew, one entry per CDR3 protein. Of 450,000 to 550,000 distinct CDR3 sequences listed, 9.5% to 12% are singletons. Specimen: PBMCs, mostly from graft donor cells, collected 180 days after TCRalphabeta/CD19-depleted stem cell transplant. These receptors originate from a female patient between 2 and 15 years old who had a stem cell transplant for aplastic anemia, so the T cells may come from the graft donor.

This chain links TRBV20-1 with TRBJ1-4; D is ambiguous. V was clipped by 1 base and J by 8 bases, with 8 bases between them. This CDR3 is built from 12 residues. The germline V gene encodes CDR1 DFQATT and CDR2 SNEGSKA (reference sequence). The CDR3 DNA reads as TGCAGTGCTAGAGGTCGGGCAGAAAAACTGTTTTTT. This gives the protein CSARGRAEKLFF.

There are a few counts of this clonotype. The rearrangement uses TRBV7-6 and TRBJ2-5; possibly TRBD2 for D (6 bases). Germline-derived CDR1 and CDR2 are SGHVS and FNYEAQ. This CDR3 has 14 residues. Deletions cut 5 bases from V and 9 bases from J, with 19 bases between. CDR3 amino acids: CASSPWGSGAPQYF. The CDR3 DNA sequence: TGTGCCAGCAGCCCCTGGGGTAGCGGAGCCCCCCAGTACTTC.

This clonotype came up a few times. The rearrangement uses TRBV11-2 and TRBJ1-1, with 8 bases identical to TRBD1. Germline lookup yields CDR1 SGHAT and CDR2 FQNNGV. V gave up 3 bases and J gave up 1 base; unmatched junction bases: 7. The CDR3 is 16 residues long. Here the CDR3 DNA reads TGTGCCAGCAGCTTCCGACAGGGGCCGTGGAACACTGAAGCTTTCTTT. This gives the protein CASSFRQGPWNTEAFF.

The genes are TRBV7-8 and TRBJ2-7; D is unresolved. The CDR3 runs 15 residues. The germline CDR1 and CDR2 sequences are SGHVS and FQNEAQ. V lost 8 bases to trimming and J lost 6 bases, with 23 bases between them. The CDR3 reads CASLPPDRHLCEQYF. Here the CDR3 DNA reads TGTGCCAGCTTGCCCCCAGACCGACACCTTTGCGAGCAGTACTTC.

The chain recombines TRBV6-2 or TRBV6-3 with TRBJ2-2, with a weak D call TRBD1 (6 bases). Germline V gene data show CDR1 as MNHEY and CDR2 as SVGEGT. V was pared by 5 bases and J by 3 bases, with 13 bases between. CDR3 size: 15 residues. CDR3 DNA sequence: TGTGCCAGCAGTCGAGGGGACACCTACACCGGGGAGCTGTTTTTT. Amino acid sequence: CASSRGDTYTGELFF.

This clonotype was seen more than once but under ten times. This chain uses TRBV18 with TRBJ2-7; TRBD1 aligns across 7 bases. CDR1 KGHSH and CDR2 LQKENI come from the germline V gene. The length of the CDR3 is 14 residues. The ends lost 1 base at V and 5 bases at J; junction bases unmatched: 5. This CDR3 is CASSPQGAGNEQYF. The CDR3 nucleotides are TGTGCCAGCTCACCACAGGGGGCCGGAAACGAGCAGTACTTC. The whole variable domain, filled in from reference TRBV18 and TRBJ2-7, reads NAGVMQNPRHLVRRRGQEARLRCSPMKGHSHVYWYRQLPEEGLKFMVYLQKENIIDESGMPKERFSAEFPKEGPSILRIQQVVRGDSAAYFCASSPQGAGNEQYFGPGTRLTVT.

This clonotype was found a few times. The rearrangement joins TRBV19 to TRBJ2-3; D is undetermined. The CDR3 has 13 amino acids. Germline V lookup: CDR1 LNHDA, CDR2 SQIVND (reference sequence). Deletions cut 3 bases from V and 7 bases from J, with 11 bases between. The CDR3 protein is CASSINLQHTQYF. DNA of the CDR3: TGTGCCAGTAGTATTAACCTCCAGCATACGCAGTATTTT.

This clonotype was seen a few times. The genes are TRBV7-9 and TRBJ2-3; D unclear. V gave up 5 bases and J gave up 1 base, with 13 bases separating them. The CDR3 is 15 residues long. Germline V gene lookup returns CDR1 SEHNR and CDR2 FQNEAQ (reference sequence). The CDR3 DNA is TGTGCCAGCAGCCCCAGGCCCACTCGCACAGATACGCAGTATTTT. It yields the protein CASSPRPTRTDTQYF.

This clonotype was picked up many times. This sequence joins TRBV5-1 and TRBJ2-3; 7 bases fit TRBD1. J lost 1 base, V lost 8 bases, and 1 base had no gene match. This CDR3 region has 12 residues. The germline CDR1 and CDR2 sequences are SGHRS and YFSETQ. CDR3: CASGQGTDTQYF. CDR3 nucleotide sequence: TGCGCCAGTGGACAGGGCACAGATACGCAGTATTTT.

This clonotype was counted between two and nine times. The V and J genes are TRBV27 and TRBJ2-7, with 10 bases matching TRBD2. The V and J ends lost 4 bases and 5 bases, in that order; junction bases with no gene match: 8. Germline V gene lookup returns CDR1 MNHEY and CDR2 SMNVEV (reference sequence). The length of the CDR3 is 15 residues. CDR3 amino acids: CASSSQLAGKNEQYF. For the CDR3, the DNA is TGTGCCAGCAGTTCCCAACTAGCGGGAAAAAACGAGCAGTACTTC.

The chain links TRBV6-5 to TRBJ2-7; TRBD1 matches 8 bases. Germline V CDR1 and CDR2: MNHEY, SVGAGI. After removal of 2 bases from V and 7 bases from J, the junction contained 10 bases not matched to a gene. CDR3 length: 15 residues. The CDR3 DNA reads TGTGCCAGCAGTTACCGACAGGGGATCTTAGGAGAGCAGTACTTC. As protein: CASSYRQGILGEQYF.

The chain carries TRBV12-3 or TRBV12-4 and TRBJ2-2; TRBD2 is a possible D gene (7 bases). CDR3 size: 14 residues. V lost 2 bases to trimming and J lost 8 bases, with 12 bases between them. The CDR3 DNA sequence: TGTGCCAGCAGTTTAAAGGGGGGGACTGGGGAGCTGTTTTTT. As protein: CASSLKGGTGELFF.

A few counts support this clonotype. This chain links TRBV20-1 with TRBJ2-2; D unresolved. Germline CDR1 reads DFQATT; CDR2 reads SNEGSKA (reference sequence). Trimming took 4 bases from V and 4 from J, leaving 7 bases between them. This CDR3 has 12 residues. The CDR3 region is CSANGVTGELFF. In DNA form, the CDR3 reads TGCAGTGCTAACGGAGTCACCGGGGAGCTGTTTTTT.

The rearrangement uses TRBV29-1 and TRBJ1-2; D is unresolved. The germline V gene encodes CDR1 SQVTM and CDR2 ANQGSEA. The CDR3 totals 11 residues. The V end was cut by 6 bases, the J end by 8 bases, with 13 bases between. CDR3 region: CSVENNYGYTF. As DNA, the CDR3 is TGCAGCGTGGAGAATAATTACGGCTACACCTTC.

The chain carries TRBV6-2 or TRBV6-3 and TRBJ1-1; D gene uncertain. The CDR3 consists of 16 residues. V was clipped by 5 bases and J by 2 bases, with 18 bases between them. Germline V lookup: CDR1 MNHEY, CDR2 SVGEGT. CDR3 sequence reads: CASSPLLSERNTEAFF. The DNA for the CDR3 is TGTGCCAGCAGTCCTCTCTTAAGTGAGAGAAACACTGAAGCTTTCTTT.

This clonotype has only a few counts. V usage is TRBV6-5 and J usage is TRBJ2-7; 9 bases fit TRBD1. V was pared by 4 bases and J by 2 bases, with 12 bases of the junction left unmatched. The CDR3 spans 17 residues. Per the germline V gene, CDR1 is MNHEY and CDR2 is SVGAGI. The DNA for the CDR3 is TGTGCCAGCAGTTCCCGGGACAGGGTTGGAACAACCTACGAGCAGTACTTC. This gives the protein CASSSRDRVGTTYEQYF.

The gene calls are TRBV4-2 and TRBJ2-1, with D possibly being TRBD1 or TRBD2 (5 bases each). Trimming removed 5 bases from V and 1 base from J, with 15 bases in between. The germline V gene has CDR1 LGHNA and CDR2 YNFKEQ. This CDR3 is built from 16 residues. The CDR3 bases are TGTGCCAGCAGCTCAACCCGGGGACGATCCTACAATGAGCAGTTCTTC. The encoded protein is CASSSTRGRSYNEQFF.

The V call is TRBV28, the J call TRBJ1-2; no reliable D call. The CDR3 loop spans 12 amino acids. Trimming pared 7 bases from V and 4 bases from J, leaving 10 bases between. Germline lookup yields CDR1 MDHEN and CDR2 SYDVKM. CDR3 DNA sequence: TGTGCCAGCACAAGTCCGGGCTATGGCTACACCTTC. Residues: CASTSPGYGYTF.

This clonotype showed up just a few times. V and J are TRBV12-3 or TRBV12-4 and TRBJ2-1; the match to TRBD2 covers 16 bases. The CDR3 runs 19 residues. The ends lost 2 bases at V and 4 bases at J; junction bases unmatched: 8. This CDR3 reads CASSLTPQGLAGGYNEQFF. For the CDR3, the DNA is TGTGCCAGCAGTTTAACCCCCCAGGGACTAGCGGGAGGGTACAATGAGCAGTTCTTC.

Comments on this clonotype: A much larger clone lies a single base off, so this may be a read error. The chain links TRBV28 to TRBJ2-1; TRBD1 might be the D (6 bases). This CDR3 spans 15 amino acids. Per the germline V gene, CDR1 is MDHEN and CDR2 is SYDVKM. V lost 8 bases and J 8 bases, leaving 22 bases between the germline ends. The CDR3 DNA reads as TGTGCCAGCGGTCCCTACAGGGTTGGCAAGGATGAGCAGTTCTTC. Protein: CASGPYRVGKDEQFF.

This clonotype was seen repeatedly, ten times or more. The chain employs TRBV29-1 and TRBJ2-1, with 7 nucleotides matching TRBD1. Germline CDR1 reads SQVTM; CDR2 reads ANQGSEA. J was trimmed by 3 bases and V by 6 bases; bases with no gene match: 14. The CDR3 has 16 amino acids. CDR3 sequence (DNA): TGCAGCGTCCCACCCACCAGACAGGGAAACTACAATGAGCAGTTCTTC. This encodes CSVPPTRQGNYNEQFF.

This clonotype showed up just a few times. The chain employs TRBV20-1 and TRBJ2-7, with 7 bases fitting TRBD1. V dropped 6 bases and J dropped 6; count of bases not matched to a gene: 5. The length of the CDR3 is 11 residues. CDR1 is DFQATT and CDR2 is SNEGSKA in the germline V gene (reference sequence). This CDR3 reads CSAQTGPEQYV. CDR3 nucleotide sequence: TGCAGTGCCCAGACAGGGCCCGAGCAGTACGTC.

This clonotype turned up a few times. The chain is built from TRBV12-3 or TRBV12-4 and TRBJ1-1; D unclear. Trimming stripped 3 bases from V and 11 bases from J, with 22 bases between. The CDR3 contains 15 residues. CDR3 in amino acids: CASSFFLGSEYGAFF. Here the CDR3 DNA reads TGTGCCAGCAGTTTTTTTCTCGGGTCGGAGTACGGGGCTTTCTTT.